This T cell receptor (beta chain) was sequenced in a study of blood T cells in healthy people across ages. The authors ran a second PCR of about 6 to 12 cycles using a sample-barcoded 5' primer and a J-beta primer mix. Each CDR3 protein is one row after TCRdb ran MiXCR on the 5' RACE reads. The sample shows about 940,000 distinct CDR3 sequences, 48% of them seen only once. This CDR3 contains 13 residues. V gave up 6 bases and J gave up 2 bases, with 10 bases separating them. Germline-derived CDR1 and CDR2 are MNHNS and SASEGT. The donors, all healthy, were Caucasians living in Russia, aged about 6 to 100. Regarding the study as a whole: In older individuals, TCR beta diversity per million T cells was lower, falling roughly linearly with age. Diversity figures derived from one million T cells were judged to underestimate the true value.

Concerning this clonotype itself: Its antigen is unidentified.

Sequenced material: blood. This sequence originates from a man aged 25 to 45 in good health. This chain uses TRBV6-1 with TRBJ1-2, with D maybe TRBD1 (5 bases). The CDR3 sequence is CASRREGNYGYTF. CDR3 DNA sequence: TGTGCCAGCAGGCGGGAGGGGAACTATGGCTACACCTTC.